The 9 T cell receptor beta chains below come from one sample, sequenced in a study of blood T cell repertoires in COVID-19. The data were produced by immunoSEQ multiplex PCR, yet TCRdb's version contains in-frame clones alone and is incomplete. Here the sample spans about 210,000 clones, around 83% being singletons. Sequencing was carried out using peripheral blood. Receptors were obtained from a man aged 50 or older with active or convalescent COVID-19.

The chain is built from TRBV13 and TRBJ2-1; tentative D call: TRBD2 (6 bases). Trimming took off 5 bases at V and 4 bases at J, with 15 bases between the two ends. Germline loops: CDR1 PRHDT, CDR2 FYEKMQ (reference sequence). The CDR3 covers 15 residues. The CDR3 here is CASSQEGLLYNEQFF. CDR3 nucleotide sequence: TGTGCCAGCAGCCAGGAGGGACTTCTATACAATGAGCAGTTCTTC.

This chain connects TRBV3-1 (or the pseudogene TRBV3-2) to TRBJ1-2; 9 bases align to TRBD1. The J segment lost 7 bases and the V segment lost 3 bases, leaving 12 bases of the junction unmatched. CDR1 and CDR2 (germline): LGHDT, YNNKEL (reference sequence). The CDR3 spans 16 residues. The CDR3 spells CASSQGDRVELSGYTF. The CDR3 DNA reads TGTGCCAGCAGCCAGGGGGACAGGGTGGAGCTGAGTGGCTACACCTTC.

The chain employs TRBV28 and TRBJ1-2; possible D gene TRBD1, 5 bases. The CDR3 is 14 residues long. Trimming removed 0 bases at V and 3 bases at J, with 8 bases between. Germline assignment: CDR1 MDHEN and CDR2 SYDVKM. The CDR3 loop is CASSLWTEHYGYTF. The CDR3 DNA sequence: TGTGCCAGCAGTTTATGGACAGAACACTATGGCTACACCTTC.

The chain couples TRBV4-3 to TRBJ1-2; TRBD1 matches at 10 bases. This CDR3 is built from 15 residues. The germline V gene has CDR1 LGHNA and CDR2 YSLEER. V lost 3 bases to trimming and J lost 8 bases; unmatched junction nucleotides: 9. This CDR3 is CASSQAGTGARGYTF. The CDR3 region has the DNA TGCGCCAGCAGCCAGGCCGGGACAGGGGCACGCGGCTACACCTTC.

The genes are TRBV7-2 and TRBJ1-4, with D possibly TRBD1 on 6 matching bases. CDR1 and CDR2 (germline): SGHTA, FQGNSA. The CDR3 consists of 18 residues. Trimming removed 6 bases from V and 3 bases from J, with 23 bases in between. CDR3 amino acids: CASREDRSRVGANEKLFF. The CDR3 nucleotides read TGTGCCAGCAGAGAGGACAGATCCAGGGTCGGGGCTAATGAAAAACTGTTTTTT.

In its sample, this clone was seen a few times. CDR3 DNA: TGTGCCAGCAGCGTACTCGGCTACGAGCAGTACGTC. Encoded protein: CASSVLGYEQYV. The J gene is TRBJ2-7, the V gene TRBV9, with D unclear. The CDR3 is made up of 12 amino acids. V shed 1 base and J shed 3 bases, with 5 bases lying between them. Germline CDR1 SGDLS, CDR2 YYNGEE.

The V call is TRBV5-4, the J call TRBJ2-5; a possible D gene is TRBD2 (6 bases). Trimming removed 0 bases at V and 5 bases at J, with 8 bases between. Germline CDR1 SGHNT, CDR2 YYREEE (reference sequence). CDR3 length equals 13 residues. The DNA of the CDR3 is TGTGCCAGCAGCTTGGCAGGGAGGGAGACCCAGTACTTC. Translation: CASSLAGRETQYF.

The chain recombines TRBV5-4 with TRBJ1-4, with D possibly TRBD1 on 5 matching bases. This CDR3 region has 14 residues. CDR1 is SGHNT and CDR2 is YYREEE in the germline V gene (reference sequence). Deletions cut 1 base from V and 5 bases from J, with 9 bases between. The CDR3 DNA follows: TGTGCCAGCAGCTTGCAAACAGGCAATGAAAAACTGTTTTTT. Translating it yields CASSLQTGNEKLFF.

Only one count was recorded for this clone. The CDR3 protein is CASSQVAGGPREQFF. CDR3 DNA: TGCGCCAGCAGCCAAGTAGCGGGAGGGCCACGTGAGCAGTTCTTC. J is TRBJ2-1 and V is TRBV4-3; 11 nucleotides line up with TRBD2. Germline V gene sequence: CDR1 LGHNA, CDR2 YSLEER. Trimming at V came to 1 base and at J to 9 bases, leaving 5 bases not matched to a gene. The CDR3 covers 15 residues.